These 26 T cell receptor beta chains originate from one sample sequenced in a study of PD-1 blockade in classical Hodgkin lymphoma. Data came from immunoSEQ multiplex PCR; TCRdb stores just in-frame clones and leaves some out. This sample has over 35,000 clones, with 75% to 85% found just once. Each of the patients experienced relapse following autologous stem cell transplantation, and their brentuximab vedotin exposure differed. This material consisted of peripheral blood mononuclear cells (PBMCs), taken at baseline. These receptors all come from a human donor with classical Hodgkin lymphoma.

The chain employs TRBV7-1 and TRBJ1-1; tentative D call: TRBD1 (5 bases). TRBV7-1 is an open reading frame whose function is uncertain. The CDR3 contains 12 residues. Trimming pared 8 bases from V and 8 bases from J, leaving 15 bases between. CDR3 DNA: TGTGCCAGCGTCTCTGGGACTGCAGAAGCTTTCTTT. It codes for CASVSGTAEAFF.

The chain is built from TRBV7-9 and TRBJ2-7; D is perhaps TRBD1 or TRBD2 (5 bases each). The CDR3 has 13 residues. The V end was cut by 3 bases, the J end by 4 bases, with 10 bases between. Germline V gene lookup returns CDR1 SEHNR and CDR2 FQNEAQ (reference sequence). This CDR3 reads CASSLAREYEQYF. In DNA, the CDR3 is TGTGCCAGCAGCTTGGCCAGGGAGTACGAGCAGTACTTC.

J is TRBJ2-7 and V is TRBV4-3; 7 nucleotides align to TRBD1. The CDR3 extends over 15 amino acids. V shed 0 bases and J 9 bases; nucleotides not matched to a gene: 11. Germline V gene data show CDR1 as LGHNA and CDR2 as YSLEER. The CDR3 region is CASSQDLTYRDRQYF. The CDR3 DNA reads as TGCGCCAGCAGCCAAGATCTTACATACCGGGACAGGCAGTACTTC.

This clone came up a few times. The CDR3: CASSLRVGTVKGTGELFF. CDR3 sequence (DNA): TGTGCCAGCAGCTTACGGGTGGGGACCGTGAAGGGCACCGGGGAGCTGTTTTTT. The chain employs TRBV7-2 and TRBJ2-2; D might be TRBD1 or TRBD2, each matching 5 bases. This CDR3 comprises 18 residues. Trimming shortened V by 2 bases and J by 4 bases, and 20 bases separated the two germline ends. Per the germline V gene, CDR1 is SGHTA and CDR2 is FQGNSA.

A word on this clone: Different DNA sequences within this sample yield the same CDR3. The CDR3 DNA follows: TGTGCCAGTAGCAGGGGACAGGGTTTTTCCTACGAGCAGTACTTC. Protein product: CASSRGQGFSYEQYF. The genes are TRBV19 and TRBJ2-7, with 9 bases fitting TRBD1. This CDR3 contains 15 residues. Germline lookup yields CDR1 LNHDA and CDR2 SQIVND (reference sequence). V shed 6 bases and J 1 base; nucleotides not matched to a gene: 7.

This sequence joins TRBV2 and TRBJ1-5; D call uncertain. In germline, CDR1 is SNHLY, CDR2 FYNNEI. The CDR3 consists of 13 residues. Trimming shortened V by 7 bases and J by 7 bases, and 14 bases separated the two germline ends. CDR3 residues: CASTPRPRQPQHF. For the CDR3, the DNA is TGTGCCAGCACCCCCCGGCCCAGGCAGCCCCAGCATTTT. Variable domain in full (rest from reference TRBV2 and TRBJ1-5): EPEVTQTPSHQVTQMGQEVILRCVPISNHLYFYWYRQILGQKVEFLVSFYNNEISEKSEIFDDQFSVERPDGSNFTLKIRSTKLEDSAMYFCASTPRPRQPQHFGDGTRLSIL.

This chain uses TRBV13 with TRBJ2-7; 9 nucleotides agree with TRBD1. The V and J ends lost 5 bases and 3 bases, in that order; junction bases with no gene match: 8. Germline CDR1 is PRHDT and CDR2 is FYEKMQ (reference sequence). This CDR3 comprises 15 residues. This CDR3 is CASSRLGQGYYEQYF. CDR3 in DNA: TGTGCCAGCAGCCGCCTGGGACAGGGCTACTACGAGCAGTACTTC.

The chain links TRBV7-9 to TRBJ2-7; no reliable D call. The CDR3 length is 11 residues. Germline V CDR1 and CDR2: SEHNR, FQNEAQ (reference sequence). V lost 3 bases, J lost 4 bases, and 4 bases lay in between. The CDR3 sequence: CASSLEYEQYF. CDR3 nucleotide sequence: TGTGCCAGCAGCTTGGAATACGAGCAGTACTTC.

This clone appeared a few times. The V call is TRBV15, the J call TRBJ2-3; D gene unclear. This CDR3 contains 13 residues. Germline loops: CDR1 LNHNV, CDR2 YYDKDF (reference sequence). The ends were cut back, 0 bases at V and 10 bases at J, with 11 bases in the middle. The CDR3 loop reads CATSREGMRSQYF. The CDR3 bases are TGTGCCACCAGCAGAGAGGGAATGAGGTCGCAGTATTTT.

The CDR3 DNA sequence: TGTGCCAGCAGTAAGTACACCGGGAGGAACACTGAAGCTTTCTTT. Amino acid sequence: CASSKYTGRNTEAFF. The genes are TRBV2 and TRBJ1-1, with D unclear. Looked up from germline, CDR1 is SNHLY and CDR2 is FYNNEI. The CDR3 spans 15 residues. V lost 5 bases and J 1 base, leaving 14 bases between the germline ends. Full variable domain (remainder filled in from reference TRBV2 and TRBJ1-1): EPEVTQTPSHQVTQMGQEVILRCVPISNHLYFYWYRQILGQKVEFLVSFYNNEISEKSEIFDDQFSVERPDGSNFTLKIRSTKLEDSAMYFCASSKYTGRNTEAFFGQGTRLTVV.

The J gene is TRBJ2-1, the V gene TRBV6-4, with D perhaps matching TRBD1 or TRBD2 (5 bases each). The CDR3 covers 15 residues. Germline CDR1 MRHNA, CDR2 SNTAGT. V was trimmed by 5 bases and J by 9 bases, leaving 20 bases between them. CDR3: CASSNTGTVNVEQFF. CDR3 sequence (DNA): TGTGCCAGCAGTAACACCGGGACGGTCAATGTTGAGCAGTTCTTC.

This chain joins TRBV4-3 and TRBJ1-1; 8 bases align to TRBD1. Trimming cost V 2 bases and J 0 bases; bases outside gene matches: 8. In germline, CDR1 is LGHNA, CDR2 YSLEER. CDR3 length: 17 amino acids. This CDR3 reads CASSQRQGTPMNTEAFF. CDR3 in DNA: TGCGCCAGCAGCCAACGACAGGGGACTCCTATGAACACTGAAGCTTTCTTT.

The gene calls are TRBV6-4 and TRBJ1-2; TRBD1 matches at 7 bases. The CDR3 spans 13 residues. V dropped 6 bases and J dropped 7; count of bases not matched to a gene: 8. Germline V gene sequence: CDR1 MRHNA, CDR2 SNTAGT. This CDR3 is CASSAQGMGGYTF. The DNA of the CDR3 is TGTGCCAGCAGCGCACAGGGGATGGGTGGCTACACCTTC.

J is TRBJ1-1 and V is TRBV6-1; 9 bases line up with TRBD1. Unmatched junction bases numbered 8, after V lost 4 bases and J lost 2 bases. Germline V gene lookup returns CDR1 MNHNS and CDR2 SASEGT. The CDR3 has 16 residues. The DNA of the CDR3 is TGTGCCAGCAGTGCAACGGGACAGGGCTCTAACACTGAAGCTTTCTTT. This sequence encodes CASSATGQGSNTEAFF.

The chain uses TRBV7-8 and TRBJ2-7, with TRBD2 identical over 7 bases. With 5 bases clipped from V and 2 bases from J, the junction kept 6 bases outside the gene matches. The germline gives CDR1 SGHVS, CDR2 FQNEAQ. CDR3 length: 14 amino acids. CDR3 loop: CASSHLAEAYEQYF. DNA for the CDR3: TGTGCCAGCAGCCATCTAGCGGAAGCCTACGAGCAGTACTTC.

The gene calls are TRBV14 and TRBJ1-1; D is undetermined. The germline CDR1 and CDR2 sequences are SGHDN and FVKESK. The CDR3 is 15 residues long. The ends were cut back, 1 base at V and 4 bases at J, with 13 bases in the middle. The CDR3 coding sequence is TGTGCCAGCAGCCAAGGGGCCGGATGGATCACTGAAGCTTTCTTT. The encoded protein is CASSQGAGWITEAFF.

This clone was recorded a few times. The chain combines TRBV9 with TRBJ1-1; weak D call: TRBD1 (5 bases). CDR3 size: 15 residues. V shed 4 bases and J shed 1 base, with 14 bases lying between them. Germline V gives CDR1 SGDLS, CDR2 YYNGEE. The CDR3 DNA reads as TGTGCCAGCAGCACATACTCAGGGAGGAACACTGAAGCTTTCTTT. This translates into CASSTYSGRNTEAFF.

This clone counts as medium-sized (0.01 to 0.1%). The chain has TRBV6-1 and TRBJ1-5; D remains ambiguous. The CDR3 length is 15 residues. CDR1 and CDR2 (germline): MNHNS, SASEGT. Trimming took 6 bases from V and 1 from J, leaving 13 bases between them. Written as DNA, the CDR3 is TGTGCCAGCAGACCTCCCTTTAGGAGCAATCAGCCCCAGCATTTT. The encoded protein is CASRPPFRSNQPQHF.

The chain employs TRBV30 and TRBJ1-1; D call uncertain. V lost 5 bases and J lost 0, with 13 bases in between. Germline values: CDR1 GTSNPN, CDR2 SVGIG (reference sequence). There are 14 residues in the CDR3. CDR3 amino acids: CAWGPVQLNTEAFF. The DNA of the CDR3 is TGTGCCTGGGGACCCGTACAGCTGAACACTGAAGCTTTCTTT.

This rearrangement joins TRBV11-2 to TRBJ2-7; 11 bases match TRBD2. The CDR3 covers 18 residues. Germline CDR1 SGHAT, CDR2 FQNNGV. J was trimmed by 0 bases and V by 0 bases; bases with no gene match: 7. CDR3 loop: CASSLDYSGRADSYEQYF. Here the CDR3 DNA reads TGTGCCAGCAGCTTAGATTATAGCGGGAGGGCCGACTCCTACGAGCAGTACTTC.

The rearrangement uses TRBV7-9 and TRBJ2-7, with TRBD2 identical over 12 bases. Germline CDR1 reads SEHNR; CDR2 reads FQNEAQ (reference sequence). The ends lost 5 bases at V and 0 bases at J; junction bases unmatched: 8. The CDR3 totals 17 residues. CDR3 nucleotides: TGTGCCAGCAGCCCTACTAGCGGGAGGCTTAGCTCCTACGAGCAGTACTTC. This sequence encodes CASSPTSGRLSSYEQYF.

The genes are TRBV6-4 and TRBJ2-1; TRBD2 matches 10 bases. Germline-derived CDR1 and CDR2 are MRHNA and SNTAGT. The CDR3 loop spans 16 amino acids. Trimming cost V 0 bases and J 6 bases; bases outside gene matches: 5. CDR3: CASSDSSLAGVNEQFF. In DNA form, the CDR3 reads TGTGCCAGCAGTGACTCAAGCCTAGCGGGAGTCAATGAGCAGTTCTTC.

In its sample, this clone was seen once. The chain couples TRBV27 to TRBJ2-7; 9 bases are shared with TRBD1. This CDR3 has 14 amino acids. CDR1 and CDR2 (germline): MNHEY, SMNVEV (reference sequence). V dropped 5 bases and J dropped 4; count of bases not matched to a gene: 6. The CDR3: CASSGGTGRYEQYF. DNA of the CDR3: TGTGCCAGCAGTGGAGGGACAGGGAGATACGAGCAGTACTTC.

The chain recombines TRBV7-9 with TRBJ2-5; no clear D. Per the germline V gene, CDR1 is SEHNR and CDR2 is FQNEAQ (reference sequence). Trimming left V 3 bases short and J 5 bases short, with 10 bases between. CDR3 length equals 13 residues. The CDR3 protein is CASSFTHGETQYF. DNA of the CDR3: TGTGCCAGCAGCTTCACCCACGGGGAGACCCAGTACTTC.

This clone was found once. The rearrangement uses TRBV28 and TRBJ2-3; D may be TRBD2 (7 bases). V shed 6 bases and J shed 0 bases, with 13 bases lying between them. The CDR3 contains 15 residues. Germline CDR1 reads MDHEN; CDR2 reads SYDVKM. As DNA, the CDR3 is TGTGCCAGCAGACAGGGACTATACAGCACAGATACGCAGTATTTT. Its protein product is CASRQGLYSTDTQYF.

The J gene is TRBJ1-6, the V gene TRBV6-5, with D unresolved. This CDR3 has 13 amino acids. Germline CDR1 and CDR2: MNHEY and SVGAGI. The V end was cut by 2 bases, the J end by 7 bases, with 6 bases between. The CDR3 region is CASSYVGNSPLHF. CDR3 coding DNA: TGTGCCAGCAGTTACGTGGGGAATTCACCCCTCCACTTT.